A single TCR beta chain is shown here with its context. Its antigen remains unknown. The CDR3 is made up of 14 amino acids. Germline CDR1 and CDR2: SGHRS and YFSETQ. Trimming took off 0 bases at V and 2 bases at J, with 7 bases between the two ends. Primers included in the PCR were 60 Vbeta and 13 Jbeta primers. Using immunoSEQ multiplex PCR, the repertoire was profiled, and TCRdb retains in-frame clones only, with some absent. The profile shows over 200,000 clones, about 80% of them singletons. The sample belongs to a study of cytomegalovirus exposure and HLA in healthy donors. Study-wide points: Highest at DRB1 and lowest at HLA-C, TCR association rates differed among HLA loci in a later analysis.

V and J are TRBV5-1 and TRBJ2-3; D call uncertain. This receptor was taken from a woman between 55 and 75 years old in good health and CMV-seropositive. Sequencing input: PBMCs. The CDR3 spells CASSLDSSTDTQYF. CDR3 DNA: TGCGCCAGCAGCTTGGACTCTTCCACAGATACGCAGTATTTT.